Listed here are 4 T cell receptor beta chains from one sample, sequenced in a study of beta chain features in type 1 diabetes. Study-wide findings and caveats: Within each of all four CD4+ subsets, Type 1 diabetes patients had TCRB CDR3s that were moderately but significantly shorter.

Every isolated RNA sample was fully reverse transcribed, so sequencing captured expressed TCRB transcripts. Assay used: immunoSEQ multiplex PCR; TCRdb lists only in-frame clones, some missing. The sample records roughly 330,000 clones, roughly 13% being singletons. These receptors' targets are unknown. The sample was naive CD4+ T cells from blood. These TCRs come from a woman between 18 and 29 years old with type 1 diabetes.

The V call is TRBV9, the J call TRBJ2-2; TRBD2 aligns across 10 bases. V was pared by 3 bases and J by 10 bases, with 3 bases of the junction left unmatched. The V gene's germline CDR1 is SGDLS and CDR2 YYNGEE. CDR3 length: 13 amino acids. The CDR3 here is CASSDLAGAELFF. In nucleotides, the CDR3 is TGTGCCAGCAGCGACCTAGCGGGAGCGGAGCTGTTTTTT.

V is TRBV7-9 and J is TRBJ2-7; D is unclear. Germline lookup yields CDR1 SEHNR and CDR2 FQNEAQ (reference sequence). This CDR3 has 13 amino acids. V gave up 5 bases and J gave up 3 bases, with 11 bases separating them. CDR3 loop: CASSPSGSYEQYF. The CDR3 DNA sequence: TGTGCCAGCAGCCCTAGTGGCAGCTACGAGCAGTACTTC. The variable domain in full, with the rest retrieved from reference TRBV7-9 and TRBJ2-7, is DTGVSQNPRHKITKRGQNVTFRCDPISEHNRLYWYRQTLGQGPEFLTYFQNEAQLEKSRLLSDRFSAERPKGSFSTLEIQRTEQGDSAMYLCASSPSGSYEQYFGPGTRLTVT.

This clone was detected only a few times. The rearrangement uses TRBV7-2 and TRBJ2-1; D is possibly TRBD2 (5 bases). CDR3 length equals 13 residues. V gave up 0 bases and J gave up 7 bases, with 7 bases separating them. Germline V lookup: CDR1 SGHTA, CDR2 FQGNSA. Here the CDR3 reads CASSLAGVNEQFF. The CDR3 DNA follows: TGTGCCAGCAGCTTAGCGGGAGTAAATGAGCAGTTCTTC.

About this clone itself: One junction end does not reproduce the germline sequence, and a read error may be involved. The chain links TRBV25-1 to TRBJ2-1; D is perhaps TRBD2 (6 bases). In germline, CDR1 is MGHDK, CDR2 SYGVNS. This CDR3 is 14 amino acids long. The CDR3 sequence: CASSPAGSSNEQFF. The CDR3 nucleotides are TGTGCCAGCAGTCCGGCGGGATCCTCCAATGAGCAGTTCTTC.